The clone carrying this T cell receptor beta chain was counted ten times or more. Its specificity is unknown. TCRdb independently ran MiXCR on the 5' RACE reads; one entry per CDR3 protein. The repertoire holds approximately 540,000 distinct CDR3 sequences, with more than 9.5% as singletons. The data derive from a study of CD8 T cells in ankylosing spondylitis. Findings and limits, study-wide: Under 10 highly homologous variants formed a TCR beta motif that appeared characteristic of ankylosing spondylitis blood.

CDR1 is SGHRS, CDR2 YFSETQ, per germline. The CDR3 has 16 residues. V was trimmed by 4 bases and J by 3 bases, leaving 17 bases between them. Sequencing was performed on blood, either unsorted or a sorted T cell fraction (not recorded which). This receptor was taken from a male donor with ankylosing spondylitis. The chain joins TRBV5-1 to TRBJ2-1; D not resolved. This CDR3 is CASSLGVSSYYNEQFF. DNA for the CDR3: TGCGCCAGCAGCCTCGGTGTGAGCTCCTACTACAATGAGCAGTTCTTC. Full variable domain (missing parts from reference TRBV5-1 and TRBJ2-1): KAGVTQTPRYLIKTRGQQVTLSCSPISGHRSVSWYQQTPGQGLQFLFEYFSETQRNKGNFPGRFSGRQFSNSRSEMNVSTLELGDSALYLCASSLGVSSYYNEQFFGPGTRLTVL.